This note documents a single TCR beta chain sequence. What it recognizes is unknown. Germline V gene lookup returns CDR1 SGHTA and CDR2 FQGNSA. V was clipped by 2 bases and J by 0 bases, with 10 bases between them. The CDR3 consists of 15 residues. This record comes from a study of blood T cells in healthy people across ages. Study findings and constraints: Diversity was estimated from one million T cells, and these estimates were considered underestimates.

A J-beta primer mix and a sample-barcoded 5' primer were used in a second PCR of about 7 to 12 cycles. Every molecule of cDNA carried a tag from a template-switch adaptor with 12 random nucleotides. TCRdb re-called the 5' RACE reads with MiXCR, one entry per CDR3 protein. Among about 1 million distinct CDR3 sequences listed, roughly 24% were seen once. These same data were also listed under a study on T cells of mothers and their children. That source reports: The sample comes from nine or ten healthy Caucasian donors: mothers and children.

The sequenced sample consisted of blood. The sequence came from a girl aged 2-10 years in good health. The gene calls are TRBV7-2 and TRBJ1-1, with D perhaps TRBD1 (5 bases). This chain's CDR3 is CASSLQTGLNTEAFF. CDR3 in DNA: TGTGCCAGCAGCTTACAAACAGGCTTGAACACTGAAGCTTTCTTT.